Detailed here is one T cell receptor (beta chain). The sample contains more than one DNA sequence encoding this CDR3. These data are taken from a study of blood T cell repertoires in COVID-19. As processed by the authors: Amplification from reference gene primers served as the basis for estimated nucleated cell counts. Profiled with immunoSEQ multiplex PCR; TCRdb holds only in-frame clones, not every one. The V and J calls and clone size were taken over from that table, and D and trimming were inferred from the DNA. The sample has 350,000 to 400,000 clones; roughly nine tenths are singletons. Germline V gene lookup returns CDR1 LNHDA and CDR2 SQIVND (reference sequence). The CDR3 is 15 residues long. Unmatched junction bases numbered 4, after V lost 3 bases and J lost 1 base.

The chain couples TRBV19 to TRBJ2-3; 7 nucleotides align to TRBD2. This receptor was obtained from a young man who had recovered from COVID-19. Sequencing input: PBMCs or T cells enriched from blood (not recorded which). The CDR3 DNA reads TGTGCCAGTAGTATGTCCAGCGGGGGCACAGATACGCAGTATTTT. Translation: CASSMSSGGTDTQYF. Based on the CDR3 plus reference TRBV19 and TRBJ2-3, the full variable domain is DGGITQSPKYLFRKEGQNVTLSCEQNLNHDAMYWYRQDPGQGLRLIYYSQIVNDFQKGDIAEGYSVSREKKESFPLTVTSAQKNPTAFYLCASSMSSGGTDTQYFGPGTRLTVL.